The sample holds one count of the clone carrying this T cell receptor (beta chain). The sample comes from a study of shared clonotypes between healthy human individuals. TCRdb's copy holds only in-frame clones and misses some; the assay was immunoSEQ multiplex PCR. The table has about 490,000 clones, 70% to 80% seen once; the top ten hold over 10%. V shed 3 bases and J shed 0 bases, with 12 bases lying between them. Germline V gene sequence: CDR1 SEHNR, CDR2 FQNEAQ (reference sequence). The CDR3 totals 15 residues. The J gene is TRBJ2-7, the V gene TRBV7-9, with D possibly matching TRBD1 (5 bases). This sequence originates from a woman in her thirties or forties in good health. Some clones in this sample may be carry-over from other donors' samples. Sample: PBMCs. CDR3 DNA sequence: TGTGCCAGCAGCTTTTCCCAGGGAAACTCCTACGAGCAGTACTTC. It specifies CASSFSQGNSYEQYF.